This passage covers 22 T cell receptor beta chains from one sample sequenced in a study of OX40 agonist ivuxolimab in advanced cancers. Assay: immunoSEQ multiplex PCR; the TCRdb copy retains only in-frame clones and omits some. The sample lists tens of thousands of clones; 94% were seen once. The sequencing used CD4+ or CD8+ T cells sorted from blood, collected in a trial of the OX40 agonist ivuxolimab. The receptors shown here come from an adult with an advanced solid tumor such as melanoma, head and neck, liver or kidney cancer.

V usage is TRBV11-2 and J usage is TRBJ2-7, with D possibly being TRBD2 (5 bases). CDR1 and CDR2 (germline): SGHAT, FQNNGV. V dropped 4 bases and J dropped 2 bases, with 18 bases sitting between them. CDR3 size: 16 residues. The CDR3 reads CASSSSSSGITYEQYF. CDR3 in DNA: TGTGCCAGCAGCTCGTCCAGCAGCGGTATTACCTACGAGCAGTACTTC.

The chain has TRBV27 and TRBJ2-7, with TRBD2 matching 7 bases. V shed 2 bases and J 6 bases; nucleotides not matched to a gene: 4. Germline CDR1 reads MNHEY; CDR2 reads SMNVEV (reference sequence). CDR3 length: 13 amino acids. The CDR3 spells CASSLRREGEQYF. CDR3 bases: TGTGCCAGCAGTTTACGCAGGGAGGGCGAGCAGTACTTC.

The chain carries TRBV18 and TRBJ1-3; 7 nucleotides line up with TRBD1. CDR3 length: 15 residues. The V gene's germline CDR1 is KGHSH and CDR2 LQKENI. Trimming removed 3 bases from V and 5 bases from J; junction bases left unmatched: 7. Here the CDR3 DNA reads TGTGCCAGCTCACCGGGCAGGGGGATCAGAAACACCATATATTTT. Its protein is CASSPGRGIRNTIYF. Together with reference TRBV18 and TRBJ1-3, the CDR3 gives the full variable domain: NAGVMQNPRHLVRRRGQEARLRCSPMKGHSHVYWYRQLPEEGLKFMVYLQKENIIDESGMPKERFSAEFPKEGPSILRIQQVVRGDSAAYFCASSPGRGIRNTIYFGEGSWLTVV.

Only one count was recorded for this clone. This chain links TRBV4-1 with TRBJ2-7, with D possibly matching TRBD2 (5 bases). CDR1 and CDR2 from the germline V gene are MGHRA and YSYEKL. With 1 base removed from V and 4 bases from J, the gap between germline ends came to 11 bases. This CDR3 has 14 amino acids. The CDR3 nucleotides read TGCGCCAGCAGCCAAGTACAGACTACTTACGAGCAGTACTTC. Encoded protein: CASSQVQTTYEQYF.

The chain employs TRBV9 and TRBJ1-1; D call uncertain. This CDR3 is built from 13 residues. The V gene's germline CDR1 is SGDLS and CDR2 YYNGEE. V gave up 0 bases and J gave up 4 bases, with 7 bases separating them. The CDR3 reads CASSVEMGTEAFF. In nucleotides, the CDR3 is TGTGCCAGCAGCGTAGAAATGGGCACTGAAGCTTTCTTT.

V is TRBV18 and J is TRBJ2-1, with 7 bases aligning to TRBD2. This CDR3 contains 18 residues. Germline V gives CDR1 KGHSH, CDR2 LQKENI. Trimming cost V 4 bases and J 1 base; bases outside gene matches: 13. Here the CDR3 DNA reads TGTGCCAGCTCACGCACCACCCCTCGCGGGAGATCCTACAATGAGCAGTTCTTC. Protein: CASSRTTPRGRSYNEQFF.

This chain joins TRBV28 and TRBJ1-4, with unresolved D. There are 17 residues in the CDR3. From germline, CDR1 is MDHEN and CDR2 SYDVKM. V lost 5 bases to trimming and J lost 0 bases, with 16 bases between them. CDR3 loop: CASSPLSLTATNEKLFF. Written as DNA, the CDR3 is TGTGCCAGCAGTCCGTTGAGTCTCACGGCAACTAATGAAAAACTGTTTTTT.

The chain combines TRBV28 with TRBJ2-1, with 13 bases identical to TRBD2. Germline V lookup: CDR1 MDHEN, CDR2 SYDVKM. V trimming: 5 bases; J trimming: 2 bases; junction bases outside the gene matches: 9. The CDR3 runs to 18 residues. CDR3 sequence reads: CASSIFPTSGRTYNEQFF. The CDR3 DNA reads as TGTGCCAGCAGTATCTTCCCGACTAGCGGGAGGACCTACAATGAGCAGTTCTTC.

V is TRBV6-4 and J is TRBJ1-2; D might be TRBD1 (6 bases). Germline V CDR1 and CDR2: MRHNA, SNTAGT. V was clipped by 0 bases and J by 4 bases, with 15 bases between them. The CDR3 runs 16 residues. The CDR3: CASSDSGGNTIYGYTF. For the CDR3, the DNA is TGTGCCAGCAGTGACTCAGGGGGGAACACCATCTATGGCTACACCTTC.

The V and J genes are TRBV7-8 and TRBJ2-3; 8 bases are shared with TRBD2. Germline V gene sequence: CDR1 SGHVS, CDR2 FQNEAQ. Unmatched junction bases numbered 7, after V lost 1 base and J lost 4 bases. This CDR3 is built from 16 residues. The CDR3: CASSLVMRGVADTQYF. DNA of the CDR3: TGTGCCAGCAGCTTAGTAATGCGGGGGGTGGCAGATACGCAGTATTTT.

The chain has TRBV4-3 and TRBJ2-5; 8 bases map to TRBD2. Germline CDR1 and CDR2: LGHNA and YSLEER. With V trimmed by 0 bases and J by 4 bases, 4 bases remained unmatched. The CDR3 spans 15 residues. The CDR3 here is CASSQDGLARETQYF. CDR3 coding DNA: TGCGCCAGCAGCCAAGATGGACTAGCACGAGAGACCCAGTACTTC.

The chain uses TRBV5-6 and TRBJ2-1; no clear D. The CDR3 covers 13 residues. Deletions cut 8 bases from V and 4 bases from J, with 13 bases between. The V gene's germline CDR1 is SGHDT and CDR2 YYEEEE. This CDR3 is CASSYSRYNEQFF. The CDR3 DNA reads TGTGCCAGTTCCTATTCGAGGTACAATGAGCAGTTCTTC. Looking up the rest from reference TRBV5-6 and TRBJ2-1 gives the full variable domain: DAGVTQSPTHLIKTRGQQVTLRCSPKSGHDTVSWYQQALGQGPQFIFQYYEEEERQRGNFPDRFSGHQFPNYSSELNVNALLLGDSALYLCASSYSRYNEQFFGPGTRLTVL.

This chain connects TRBV5-1 to TRBJ2-7; unclear D gene. Germline lookup yields CDR1 SGHRS and CDR2 YFSETQ. The CDR3 totals 14 residues. V was trimmed by 4 bases and J by 4 bases, leaving 15 bases between them. The CDR3, as DNA: TGCGCCAGCAGCCAGACCCCCAGAGGATACGAGCAGTACTTC. It translates to CASSQTPRGYEQYF.

V gene TRBV7-9 combines with J gene TRBJ1-5; the match to TRBD1 covers 7 bases. Germline V gene lookup returns CDR1 SEHNR and CDR2 FQNEAQ (reference sequence). This CDR3 contains 15 residues. V trimming: 5 bases; J trimming: 6 bases; junction bases outside the gene matches: 10. The CDR3 sequence: CASSPGDRVAQPQHF. Written as DNA, the CDR3 is TGTGCCAGCAGCCCCGGAGACAGGGTGGCTCAGCCCCAGCATTTT.

The CDR3 spells CASSYSGSYEQYF. CDR3 in DNA: TGTGCCAGCAGTTACTCCGGGTCGTACGAGCAGTACTTC. The chain combines TRBV6-5 with TRBJ2-7; no firm D call. V lost 0 bases, J lost 4 bases, and 7 bases lay in between. Germline V gives CDR1 MNHEY, CDR2 SVGAGI. The CDR3 runs to 13 residues.

Regarding this clone: One end of the junction is discordant with germline, which a read error may explain. This chain connects TRBV4-1 to TRBJ1-1; 9 nucleotides agree with TRBD1. CDR1 is MGHRA and CDR2 is YSYEKL in the germline V gene. CDR3 length: 15 amino acids. Written as DNA, the CDR3 is TGCGCCGGCAGCCAAATACAGGGGGCATACACTGAAGCTTTCTTT. It codes for CAGSQIQGAYTEAFF.

This clone was detected a few times. This rearrangement joins TRBV7-9 to TRBJ2-7; maybe TRBD2 (6 bases). The ends were cut back, 1 base at V and 5 bases at J, with 21 bases in the middle. The CDR3 is 17 amino acids. Germline CDR1 SEHNR, CDR2 FQNEAQ (reference sequence). CDR3 DNA sequence: TGTGCCAGCAGCTTAGAAGTGGTCGCGTCGGGAGAGGACGAGCAGTACTTC. Translated, it gives CASSLEVVASGEDEQYF.

J is TRBJ2-3 and V is TRBV10-3, with TRBD2 matching over 9 bases. Germline V CDR1 and CDR2: ENHRY, SYGVKD. V lost 6 bases to trimming and J lost 0 bases; unmatched junction nucleotides: 7. This CDR3 spans 16 amino acids. The CDR3 DNA follows: TGTGCCATCAGAGAAGGACTAGCGTTTAGCACAGATACGCAGTATTTT. Protein product: CAIREGLAFSTDTQYF.

This clone was detected once. This chain connects TRBV27 to TRBJ2-2; 8 bases align to TRBD2. The CDR3 contains 15 residues. Germline V gives CDR1 MNHEY, CDR2 SMNVEV (reference sequence). After removal of 3 bases from V and 5 bases from J, the junction contained 5 bases not matched to a gene. Here the CDR3 reads CASSLASGFTGELFF. The CDR3 DNA sequence: TGTGCCAGCAGTTTGGCTAGCGGGTTTACCGGGGAGCTGTTTTTT.

V gene TRBV19 combines with J gene TRBJ1-5; D is unclear. There are 15 residues in the CDR3. V lost 5 bases, J lost 0 bases, and 11 bases lay in between. CDR1 and CDR2 from the germline V gene are LNHDA and SQIVND (reference sequence). The CDR3 nucleotides read TGTGCCAGTAGTTGGGCAGGCTATAGCAATCAGCCCCAGCATTTT. Protein sequence: CASSWAGYSNQPQHF.

Only one count was recorded for this clone. The chain combines TRBV4-2 with TRBJ2-1; D is unresolved. The V and J ends lost 4 bases and 2 bases respectively, with 18 bases between them. The CDR3 is 17 residues long. CDR1 and CDR2 from the germline V gene are LGHNA and YNFKEQ. In nucleotides, the CDR3 is TGTGCCAGCAGCCCTTCCGTAGGCGTGCCCCCCTACAATGAGCAGTTCTTC. Its protein is CASSPSVGVPPYNEQFF.

The chain uses TRBV19 and TRBJ2-1, with D possibly being TRBD1 or TRBD2 (5 bases each). The CDR3 has 15 residues. Germline CDR1 LNHDA, CDR2 SQIVND (reference sequence). Trimming stripped 5 bases from V and 2 bases from J, with 13 bases between. CDR3 nucleotide sequence: TGTGCCAGTAGTCTTGGGGGAGAGCCCTACAATGAGCAGTTCTTC. Its translation: CASSLGGEPYNEQFF.